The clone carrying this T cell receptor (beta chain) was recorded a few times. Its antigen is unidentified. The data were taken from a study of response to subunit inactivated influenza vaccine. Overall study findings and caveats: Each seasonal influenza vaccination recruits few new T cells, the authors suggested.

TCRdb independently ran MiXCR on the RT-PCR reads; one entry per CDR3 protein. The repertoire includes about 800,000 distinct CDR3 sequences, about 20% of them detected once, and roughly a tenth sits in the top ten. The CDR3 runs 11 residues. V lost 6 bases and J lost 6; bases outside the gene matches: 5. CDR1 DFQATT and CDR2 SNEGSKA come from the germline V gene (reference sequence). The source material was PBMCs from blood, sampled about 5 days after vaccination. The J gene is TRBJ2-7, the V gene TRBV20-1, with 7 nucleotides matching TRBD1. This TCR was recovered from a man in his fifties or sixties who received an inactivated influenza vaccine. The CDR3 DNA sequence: TGCAGTGCCCCACAGGGGAGCGAGCAGTACTTC. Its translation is CSAPQGSEQYF.